The rows below give T cell receptor beta chains drawn from one sample of a study of T cell repertoires and HLA-DP antigens. These receptors have no known antigen. Sequencing was performed with immunoSEQ multiplex PCR; in TCRdb, only in-frame clones are kept and a portion is missing. The repertoire holds around 70,000 clones, around four fifths seen once, with 1.5% to 2% in the top ten. Material: CD4+ T cells from PBMCs. These receptors all come from a man in his sixties in good health and CMV-seronegative. CDR3s include the opening cysteine and the closing phenylalanine or tryptophan. A D gene is named only where the DNA matches it firmly. The size of a clone is reported for some rows only, either as once, few or many, or as a class for expanded clones.

V: TRBV10-3; J: TRBJ1-3; size: NA; D: NA; DNA: TGTGCCATCAGTGCCCCAGGGAACACCATATATTTT; CDR3: CAISAPGNTIYF
V: TRBV25-1; J: TRBJ1-1; size: few; D: NA; DNA: TGTGCCAGCGTGGCGTTGGGGTTGGGGGCTTTCTTT; CDR3: CASVALGLGAFF
V: TRBV7-9; J: TRBJ1-5; size: NA; D: NA; DNA: TGTGCCAGCAGCTTAGACACTCCGCCCCAGCATTTT; CDR3: CASSLDTPPQHF
V: TRBV7-8; J: TRBJ2-5; size: NA; D: TRBD2; DNA: TGTGCCAGCAGCCTTAGCGGGGGGCCGGCGGAGACCCAGTACTTC; CDR3: CASSLSGGPAETQYF
V: TRBV5-1; J: TRBJ2-1; size: NA; D: TRBD1; DNA: TGCGCCAGCAGCTCGGACAGGGGCTCCTACAATGAGCAGTTCTTC; CDR3: CASSSDRGSYNEQFF
V: TRBV19; J: TRBJ1-3; size: NA; D: NA; DNA: TGTGCCAGTAGTGTTCTGTTGGGCTCTGGAAACACCATATATTTT; CDR3: CASSVLLGSGNTIYF
V: TRBV2; J: TRBJ2-3; size: NA; D: NA; DNA: TGTGCCAGCATTCGACGGGAGGGGGCGACAGATACGCAGTATTTT; CDR3: CASIRREGATDTQYF
V: TRBV7-8; J: TRBJ2-5; size: NA; D: NA; DNA: TGTGCCAGCAGCTTAGCCCCGAACAGGCAAGAGACCCAGTACTTC; CDR3: CASSLAPNRQETQYF
V: TRBV23-1; J: TRBJ2-7; size: few; D: NA; DNA: TGCGCCAGCAGTCTACGGACAGATCCAACTAGCTCCTACGAGCAGTACTTC; CDR3: CASSLRTDPTSSYEQYF
V: TRBV5-6; J: TRBJ1-1; size: few; D: NA; DNA: TGTGCCAGCAGCTCTGAATGGGGAATGGGCACTGAAGCTTTCTTT; CDR3: CASSSEWGMGTEAFF
V: TRBV19; J: TRBJ2-5; size: NA; D: NA; DNA: TGTGCCAGTAGTATAACCGGGCTACGAGAGACCCAGTACTTC; CDR3: CASSITGLRETQYF
V: TRBV2; J: TRBJ2-3; size: NA; D: TRBD2; DNA: TGTGCCAGCAGTGACCAGCGGGGAGATACGCAGTATTTT; CDR3: CASSDQRGDTQYF
V: TRBV18; J: TRBJ1-5; size: NA; D: NA; DNA: TGTGCCAGCTCATATGGGGGGCAGGGTAGCAATCAGCCCCAGCATTTT; CDR3: CASSYGGQGSNQPQHF
V: TRBV10-3; J: TRBJ2-3; size: NA; D: TRBD2; DNA: TGTGCCATCAGTGGACGGGGGGGTGATACGCAGTATTTT; CDR3: CAISGRGGDTQYF
V: TRBV7-8; J: TRBJ2-5; size: NA; D: NA; DNA: TGTGCCAGCAGCTTAGCGGGCTTCCAAGAGACCCAGTACTTC; CDR3: CASSLAGFQETQYF
V: TRBV6-1; J: TRBJ2-1; size: NA; D: NA; DNA: TGTGCCAGCAGTTTGGGGGTCGGCAATGAGCAGTTCTTC; CDR3: CASSLGVGNEQFF
V: TRBV4-1; J: TRBJ2-7; size: NA; D: NA; DNA: TGCGCCAGCAGCCAAGATCTTTGGCAGTATGTGGACGAGCAGTACTTC; CDR3: CASSQDLWQYVDEQYF
V: TRBV30; J: TRBJ1-1; size: NA; D: NA; DNA: TGTGCCTGGAGTTTCGAGAGGGACACTCGAGCTTTCTTT; CDR3: CAWSFERDTRAFF
V: TRBV6-1; J: TRBJ2-3; size: NA; D: NA; DNA: TGTGCCAGCAATGAACCGGGACGGCGCACAGATACGCAGTATTTT; CDR3: CASNEPGRRTDTQYF
V: TRBV5-1; J: TRBJ2-2; size: once; D: TRBD2; DNA: TGCGCCAGCAGAGGGCTAGCGGGAGACGGGGAGCTGTTTTTT; CDR3: CASRGLAGDGELFF
V: TRBV5-1; J: TRBJ1-6; size: NA; D: NA; DNA: TGCGCCAGCAGAACGGGGTCGGACAGTTCACCCCTCCACTTT; CDR3: CASRTGSDSSPLHF
V: TRBV6-1; J: TRBJ2-5; size: few; D: NA; DNA: TGTGCCAGCATTGGGAGGGAGACCCAGTACTTC; CDR3: CASIGRETQYF
V: TRBV18; J: TRBJ2-1; size: NA; D: NA; DNA: TGTGCCAGCTCGCCAGACGGACCGGGACTTTCCTACAATGAGCAGTTCTTC; CDR3: CASSPDGPGLSYNEQFF
V: TRBV7-9; J: TRBJ1-2; size: once; D: NA; DNA: TGTGCCAGCAGCCCAGACGGACCCTATGGCTACACCTTC; CDR3: CASSPDGPYGYTF
V: TRBV29-1; J: TRBJ1-5; size: NA; D: TRBD1; DNA: TGCAGCGTTGCCGGGACAGCGAGCAATCAGCCCCAGCATTTT; CDR3: CSVAGTASNQPQHF
V: TRBV23-1; J: TRBJ1-5; size: NA; D: NA; DNA: TGCGCCAGCAGTCAATCGGACAACCTTGGGCAGCCCCAGCATTTT; CDR3: CASSQSDNLGQPQHF
V: TRBV7-2; J: TRBJ2-7; size: NA; D: TRBD2; DNA: TGTGCCAGCAGCTTCTCCGGCGGGAGCTACGAGCAGTACTTC; CDR3: CASSFSGGSYEQYF